This TCR beta chain appears in the sequencing data of a study of a mutant IDH1 vaccine in newly diagnosed glioma. Study-wide context: Treated patients showed a male proportion of approximately 62%, a female proportion of roughly 38%, and a mean age of 40.4 years.

Time point defined: baseline, week 1 (first vaccination visit). Documented treatment: pre-vaccination baseline after standard-of-care therapy. Generated by immunoSEQ multiplex PCR, the TCRdb table keeps only in-frame clones and is missing some. The table lists around 87,000 clones, about four fifths of them singletons. This specimen consisted of PBMCs, obtained from a glioma patient treated with radiotherapy, temozolomide or both. The sequence was obtained from a woman between 50 and 59 years old with glioma.

This CDR3 is CASSEYRTDNQPQHF. Written as DNA, the CDR3 is TGCGCCAGCAGTGAATATCGGACGGACAATCAGCCCCAGCATTTT. The rearrangement uses TRBV10-2 and TRBJ1-5; no firm D call. CDR1 and CDR2 from the germline V gene are WSHSY and SAAADI. Trimming pared 3 bases from V and 3 bases from J, leaving 12 bases between. The CDR3 extends over 15 amino acids.